Below, one TCR beta chain is given with its context. The record originates from a study of T cells in Graves' hyperthyroidism and ophthalmopathy. Amplification of TCR beta CDR3 regions was performed using RNA transcripts as template. Primed by the HTBI set, a first-round RT-PCR was run on the TCR CDR3. TCRdb reprocessed the multiplex PCR reads via MiXCR and lists one record per CDR3 protein. The table lists a few hundred thousand distinct CDR3 sequences, about a sixth of them singletons. Diagnosis rested on symptoms, serum thyroxine and TRAb, thyroid ultrasound, and orbital computed tomography. About 9.4 ml fresh peripheral blood yielded the PBMCs. The CDR3 has 13 residues. With 10 bases removed from V and 2 bases from J, the gap between germline ends came to 11 bases.

The source is a man aged 35 to 55 with Graves' hyperthyroidism. The chain uses TRBV12-3 or TRBV12-4 and TRBJ2-2; D is unclear. Sequencing was done on a sample of blood. In DNA, the CDR3 is TGTGCCACCCCACGGCGTAACACCGGGGAGCTGTTTTTT. This codes for CATPRRNTGELFF.